This TCR beta chain was obtained from a study of early T cells in non-severe SARS-CoV-2 infection. Study-wide context: Chains from this unsorted whole-blood bulk RNA could not be paired.

Unique molecular identifiers were attached to individual cDNA molecules. From the 5' RACE reads, TCRdb called clonotypes with MiXCR, one entry per CDR3 protein. The sample carries more than 75,000 distinct CDR3 sequences, roughly 13% recorded once. This clonotype was picked up many times. The antigen is unknown. With 2 bases removed from V and 1 base from J, the gap between germline ends came to 9 bases. The CDR3 is made up of 14 amino acids. In germline, CDR1 is SGHRS, CDR2 YFSETQ. General study points: There was a bias toward anti-spike CD8 responses in VDJdb matching, which missed private and CD4 specificities.

This TCR came from an adult who was a healthcare worker with PCR-confirmed SARS-CoV-2 infection or an uninfected control (not recorded which). The specimen sequenced was whole blood. The chain carries TRBV5-1 and TRBJ1-1; D is unclear. The CDR3 reads CASSLLSRNTEAFF. The CDR3 nucleotides are TGCGCCAGCAGCTTATTAAGTCGGAACACTGAAGCTTTCTTT.